The subject of this entry is one TCR beta chain. Its antigen is still unknown. Assay used: immunoSEQ multiplex PCR; TCRdb lists only in-frame clones, some missing. The sample has 15,000 to 20,000 clones, about 80% seen once. The data belong to a study of a mutant IDH1 vaccine in newly diagnosed glioma. About the study: Treated individuals were around 60% male and roughly 40% female, averaging about 37 years of age. Radiotherapy, temozolomide, or both had been given previously, and both were given to most.

General study findings and limits: Most patients, 90% to 95%, showed vaccine-induced immune responses.

Time point of the sample: baseline, week 1 (first vaccination visit). Treatment specified: pre-vaccination baseline after standard-of-care therapy. New WHO grade 3 or 4 IDH1-mutant, ATRX-lost astrocytomas were present in all donors. V was cut by 0 bases and J by 5 bases, with 10 bases left in between. The CDR3 is 14 residues long. From germline, CDR1 is LGHNA and CDR2 YSLEER. The receptor was derived from a man between 40 and 49 years old with glioma. This specimen consisted of PBMCs, obtained from a glioma patient treated with radiotherapy, temozolomide or both. The chain employs TRBV4-3 and TRBJ2-5; possibly TRBD1 for D (5 bases). CDR3 loop: CASSQDRGAETQYF. For the CDR3, the DNA is TGCGCCAGCAGCCAAGATAGGGGCGCGGAGACCCAGTACTTC.